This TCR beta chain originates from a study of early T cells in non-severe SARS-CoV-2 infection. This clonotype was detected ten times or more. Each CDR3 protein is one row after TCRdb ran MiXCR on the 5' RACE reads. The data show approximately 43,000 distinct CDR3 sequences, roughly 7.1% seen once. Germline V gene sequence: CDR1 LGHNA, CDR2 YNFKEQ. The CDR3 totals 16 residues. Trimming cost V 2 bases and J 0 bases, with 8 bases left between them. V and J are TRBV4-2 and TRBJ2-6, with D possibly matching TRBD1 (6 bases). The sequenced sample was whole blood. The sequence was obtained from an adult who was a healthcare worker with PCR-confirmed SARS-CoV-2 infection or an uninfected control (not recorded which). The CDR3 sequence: CASSQIQGSGANVLTF. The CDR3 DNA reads TGTGCCAGCAGCCAAATACAGGGCTCTGGGGCCAACGTCCTGACTTTC.